The 8 T cell receptor beta chains reported below all come from one sample, sequenced in a study of beta chain features in type 1 diabetes. The study's findings and limits: Moderate but significant shortening of TCRB CDR3s was recorded in all four CD4+ subsets from Type 1 diabetes patients.

All of the isolated RNA was reverse transcribed, so expressed TCRB transcripts were sequenced. Only in-frame clones appear in the TCRdb table, and some are missing; sequencing was by immunoSEQ multiplex PCR. The sample comprises 150,000 to 200,000 clones, 7.8% of which are singletons, and around 0.9% rests with the top ten. No antigen has been assigned to these receptors. Sequenced material: central memory CD4+ T cells from blood. These receptors originate from a woman between 40 and 50 years old with type 1 diabetes.

This rearrangement joins TRBV2 to TRBJ2-3, with TRBD1 identical over 8 bases. Germline V lookup: CDR1 SNHLY, CDR2 FYNNEI. Trimming removed 0 bases from V and 4 bases from J; junction bases left unmatched: 12. CDR3 length: 18 residues. The CDR3 coding sequence is TGTGCCAGCAGTGAAGCCTTCGGGATTATACAGGGGGCAGATACGCAGTATTTT. As protein: CASSEAFGIIQGADTQYF.

The table lists this clone with a few counts. This rearrangement joins TRBV5-4 to TRBJ2-4, with D possibly matching TRBD1 (5 bases). The CDR3 consists of 12 residues. CDR1 and CDR2 (germline): SGHNT, YYREEE (reference sequence). Deletions cut 0 bases from V and 7 bases from J, with 5 bases between. CDR3 DNA sequence: TGTGCCAGCAGCTTGGAGGGGAACATTCAGTACTTC. The encoded protein is CASSLEGNIQYF.

The rearrangement uses TRBV7-8 and TRBJ1-5; the D gene is possibly TRBD1 (6 bases). The CDR3 spans 15 residues. Germline V lookup: CDR1 SGHVS, CDR2 FQNEAQ. V was shortened by 4 bases and J by 5 bases, with 15 bases between the two germline ends. The CDR3 is CASSSRGGSDQPQHF. The CDR3 DNA is TGTGCCAGCAGCTCCAGAGGGGGATCGGATCAGCCCCAGCATTTT. The variable domain in full, completed from reference TRBV7-8 and TRBJ1-5, reads GAGVSQSPRYKVAKRGQDVALRCDPISGHVSLFWYQQALGQGPEFLTYFQNEAQLDKSGLPSDRFFAERPEGSVSTLKIQRTQQEDSAVYLCASSSRGGSDQPQHFGDGTRLSIL.

Written as DNA, the CDR3 is TGTGCCAGCAAGAGCGCCGTCAAATCGTACGAGCAGTACTTC. It is translated as CASKSAVKSYEQYF. The chain couples TRBV2 to TRBJ2-7; D unclear. The V gene's germline CDR1 is SNHLY and CDR2 FYNNEI. CDR3 length: 14 residues. V shed 7 bases and J shed 4 bases, with 17 bases lying between them.

This clone was seen a handful of times. V usage is TRBV30 and J usage is TRBJ1-1; D unresolved. Germline values: CDR1 GTSNPN, CDR2 SVGIG (reference sequence). Trimming took 2 bases from V and 3 from J, leaving 10 bases between them. This CDR3 has 13 residues. In DNA form, the CDR3 reads TGTGCCTGGAGTCGGCTGGAGGACACTGAAGCTTTCTTT. Its translation: CAWSRLEDTEAFF.

The chain uses TRBV6-4 and TRBJ1-5; no firm D call. V lost 3 bases, J lost 1 base, and 4 bases lay in between. CDR3 length equals 13 residues. CDR1 and CDR2 from the germline V gene are MRHNA and SNTAGT. The CDR3 sequence: CASSEASNQPQHF. CDR3 DNA sequence: TGTGCCAGCAGTGAGGCAAGCAATCAGCCCCAGCATTTT.

The chain couples TRBV4-2 to TRBJ2-5; 8 nucleotides align to TRBD2. Unmatched junction bases numbered 8, after V lost 4 bases and J lost 4 bases. Germline loops: CDR1 LGHNA, CDR2 YNFKEQ. There are 15 residues in the CDR3. CDR3 DNA sequence: TGTGCCAGCAGCCCCTCGGGAGGGCAAGCAGAGACCCAGTACTTC. As protein: CASSPSGGQAETQYF.

V gene TRBV23-1 combines with J gene TRBJ2-7; 9 nucleotides match TRBD1. TRBV23-1 is labeled an ORF, and its function is uncertain. V gave up 4 bases and J gave up 3 bases; unmatched junction bases: 16. The CDR3 contains 18 residues. CDR3 amino acids: CASSPHAYTGTGNYEQYF. CDR3 nucleotide sequence: TGCGCCAGCAGTCCCCACGCTTATACCGGGACAGGGAACTACGAGCAGTACTTC.